The 21 T cell receptor beta chains presented below share a single source sample, sequenced in a study of blood T cell repertoires in COVID-19. The assay was immunoSEQ multiplex PCR, and TCRdb's table has in-frame clones only and misses some. The sample has under 200,000 clones; approximately 90% are singletons. Input material: peripheral blood. These receptors were taken from a man in his late teens or twenties with acute or convalescent COVID-19.

J is TRBJ1-2 and V is TRBV12-3 or TRBV12-4; 7 nucleotides match TRBD1. This CDR3 comprises 13 residues. V shed 4 bases and J 4 bases; nucleotides not matched to a gene: 3. CDR3 nucleotide sequence: TGTGCCAGCAGTTCCGGGACAGTCTATGGCTACACCTTC. Translation gives CASSSGTVYGYTF.

The chain combines TRBV5-6 with TRBJ1-5; tentatively, D is TRBD1 (6 bases). The CDR3 length is 13 residues. The V end was cut by 4 bases, the J end by 4 bases, with 9 bases between. Germline V lookup: CDR1 SGHDT, CDR2 YYEEEE. In DNA form, the CDR3 reads TGTGCCAGCAGCCGGACAGTGAATCAGCCCCAGCATTTT. Amino acid sequence: CASSRTVNQPQHF.

This chain uses TRBV7-8 with TRBJ2-2; 8 bases line up with TRBD1. This CDR3 region has 18 residues. Germline V gene data show CDR1 as SGHVS and CDR2 as FQNEAQ. V was clipped by 5 bases and J by 7 bases; unmatched bases: 18. In DNA, the CDR3 is TGTGCCAGCAGCCCCCGGATATCAGGACAGGGAAAAGGCGGGGAGCTGTTTTTT. Translating gives CASSPRISGQGKGGELFF.

This chain uses TRBV24-1 with TRBJ2-2, with 8 bases aligning to TRBD1. This CDR3 is 17 amino acids long. Trimming removed 0 bases from V and 0 bases from J; junction bases left unmatched: 2. CDR1 is KGHDR and CDR2 is SFDVKD in the germline V gene. The CDR3 DNA is TGTGCCACCAGTGATTTGGGGACAGGAGCGAACACCGGGGAGCTGTTTTTT. As protein: CATSDLGTGANTGELFF.

The rearrangement joins TRBV2 to TRBJ1-5, with 7 bases matching TRBD1. This CDR3 has 14 amino acids. V lost 7 bases to trimming and J lost 7 bases; unmatched junction nucleotides: 10. The germline V gene encodes CDR1 SNHLY and CDR2 FYNNEI. CDR3 sequence (DNA): TGTGCCAGCACCACGGACAGGAACGGGCAGCCCCAGCATTTT. It encodes CASTTDRNGQPQHF.

The rearrangement uses TRBV10-1 and TRBJ2-5; 10 bases align to TRBD1. With 10 bases clipped from V and 5 bases from J, the junction kept 7 bases outside the gene matches. The germline gives CDR1 WNHNN, CDR2 SYGVQD (reference sequence). The CDR3 has 13 amino acids. CDR3 in amino acids: CATARTGGETQYF. DNA of the CDR3: TGCGCCACCGCCCGGACAGGGGGGGAGACCCAGTACTTC.

The V gene is TRBV6-5, the J gene TRBJ1-2; 9 bases are shared with TRBD1. After removal of 2 bases from V and 9 bases from J, the junction contained 4 bases not matched to a gene. Per germline, CDR1 MNHEY and CDR2 SVGAGI. The CDR3 length is 13 residues. CDR3 coding DNA: TGTGCCAGCAGTTACACAGGGGGCAGGCGCTACACCTTC. Translated: CASSYTGGRRYTF.

CDR3 loop: CASRGGTGASSGNTIYF. The DNA for the CDR3 is TGTGCCAGCAGGGGGGGGACAGGGGCCTCCTCTGGAAACACCATATATTTT. The J gene is TRBJ1-3, the V gene TRBV2, with 10 bases aligning to TRBD1. The CDR3 runs to 17 residues. V was pared by 6 bases and J by 0 bases, with 8 bases of the junction left unmatched. The germline V gene encodes CDR1 SNHLY and CDR2 FYNNEI.

The genes are TRBV1 and TRBJ1-5; the D call TRBD1 from the table was never checked on the DNA. TRBV1 has pseudogene status. The CDR3 runs 18 residues. CDR3 sequence: CTSSLQSRTSYSNQPQHF. In DNA, the CDR3 is TGCACCAGCAGCCTACAGTCCAGGACATCCTATAGCAATCAGCCCCAGCATTTT.

The chain combines TRBV6-5 with TRBJ2-7, with D perhaps TRBD1 (6 bases). The CDR3 runs 14 residues. Per germline, CDR1 MNHEY and CDR2 SVGAGI. V dropped 2 bases and J dropped 6 bases, with 14 bases sitting between them. DNA for the CDR3: TGTGCCAGCAGTTACGGGACACGGAAGGGCGAGCAGTACTTC. Protein: CASSYGTRKGEQYF.

The chain couples TRBV2 to TRBJ1-1, with TRBD1 identical over 7 bases. The CDR3 has 15 amino acids. From germline, CDR1 is SNHLY and CDR2 FYNNEI. V lost 1 base, J lost 11 bases, and 13 bases stayed unmatched. The CDR3 is CASSEGGGAGSIAFF. CDR3 DNA: TGTGCCAGCAGTGAAGGAGGGGGCGCAGGGTCCATCGCTTTCTTT.

The V gene is TRBV5-4, the J gene TRBJ2-1, with no clear D. Germline V lookup: CDR1 SGHNT, CDR2 YYREEE (reference sequence). This CDR3 is built from 11 residues. Trimming took off 3 bases at V and 7 bases at J, with 5 bases between the two ends. This CDR3 is CASSSQNEQFF. As DNA, the CDR3 is TGTGCCAGCAGCTCACAGAATGAGCAGTTCTTC.

This sequence joins TRBV9 and TRBJ2-7; no clear D. Germline V lookup: CDR1 SGDLS, CDR2 YYNGEE. This CDR3 region has 13 residues. V was cut by 0 bases and J by 4 bases, with 8 bases left in between. The CDR3 DNA sequence: TGTGCCAGCAGCGTAGGTTCCGAGTACGAGCAGTACTTC. Its protein product is CASSVGSEYEQYF.

The rearrangement joins TRBV5-5 to TRBJ1-2; TRBD1 agrees at 9 bases. V trimming: 4 bases; J trimming: 1 base; junction bases outside the gene matches: 5. The CDR3 totals 15 residues. CDR1 is SGHKS, CDR2 YYEKEE, per germline (reference sequence). The chain's CDR3 is CASSAGQGLNYGYTF. CDR3 nucleotide sequence: TGTGCCAGCAGCGCGGGACAGGGCCTTAACTATGGCTACACCTTC.

The J gene is TRBJ1-5, the V gene TRBV19, with 7 bases that match TRBD1. V shed 8 bases, J shed 9 bases, and the junction held 13 bases outside the gene matches. The germline V gene encodes CDR1 LNHDA and CDR2 SQIVND (reference sequence). The CDR3 is 14 residues long. The CDR3 nucleotides are TGTGCCAGTGGGACACCAGGGGGAGCTCCGCCCCAGCATTTT. It translates to CASGTPGGAPPQHF.

The chain has TRBV30 and TRBJ1-1; D uncertain. Trimming removed 0 bases from V and 4 bases from J, with 15 bases in between. The CDR3 is made up of 15 amino acids. Per germline, CDR1 GTSNPN and CDR2 SVGIG (reference sequence). The CDR3 DNA reads TGTGCCTGGAGTGTACGCCGGGGTGTGGGCACTGAAGCTTTCTTT. Translating it yields CAWSVRRGVGTEAFF.

About this clone itself: Other DNA variants within this sample encode the same CDR3. The genes are TRBV7-9 and TRBJ2-3; the match to TRBD2 covers 10 bases. Trimming removed 6 bases from V and 3 bases from J; junction bases left unmatched: 9. Germline-derived CDR1 and CDR2 are SEHNR and FQNEAQ (reference sequence). The CDR3 contains 16 residues. CDR3 coding DNA: TGTGCCAGCAGTTCGCGGAGCGGGGGGGCAACAGATACGCAGTATTTT. Its translation is CASSSRSGGATDTQYF.

This chain connects TRBV5-1 to TRBJ2-7, with TRBD2 matching 10 bases. The CDR3 runs 15 residues. V lost 0 bases to trimming and J lost 2 bases; unmatched junction nucleotides: 2. In germline, CDR1 is SGHRS, CDR2 YFSETQ. This CDR3 reads CASSLGTSGPYEQYF. The CDR3 DNA reads as TGCGCCAGCAGCTTGGGGACTAGCGGTCCCTACGAGCAGTACTTC.

The chain joins TRBV2 to TRBJ1-1, with 7 bases matching TRBD1. CDR1 is SNHLY, CDR2 FYNNEI, per germline. V trimming: 7 bases; J trimming: 3 bases; junction bases outside the gene matches: 5. The CDR3 contains 13 residues. The CDR3 protein is CASTPGGYTEAFF. The CDR3 DNA reads as TGTGCCAGCACTCCAGGGGGGTACACTGAAGCTTTCTTT.

The chain has TRBV7-2 and TRBJ2-5; 7 bases map to TRBD2. Germline loops: CDR1 SGHTA, CDR2 FQGNSA. The CDR3 has 15 amino acids. The V and J ends lost 6 bases and 5 bases, in that order; junction bases with no gene match: 12. The CDR3 DNA sequence: TGTGCCAGCAGTTTCCAAAGGGGAGGGGAGGAGACCCAGTACTTC. Protein: CASSFQRGGEETQYF.

The chain links TRBV9 to TRBJ1-1; TRBD1 agrees at 10 bases. CDR3 length: 15 amino acids. CDR1 and CDR2 from the germline V gene are SGDLS and YYNGEE. The trim removed 3 bases at V and 6 bases at J, leaving 8 bases unmatched. CDR3 in amino acids: CASSDKDRGGSEAFF. The DNA of the CDR3 is TGTGCCAGCAGCGATAAGGACAGGGGGGGTTCTGAAGCTTTCTTT.